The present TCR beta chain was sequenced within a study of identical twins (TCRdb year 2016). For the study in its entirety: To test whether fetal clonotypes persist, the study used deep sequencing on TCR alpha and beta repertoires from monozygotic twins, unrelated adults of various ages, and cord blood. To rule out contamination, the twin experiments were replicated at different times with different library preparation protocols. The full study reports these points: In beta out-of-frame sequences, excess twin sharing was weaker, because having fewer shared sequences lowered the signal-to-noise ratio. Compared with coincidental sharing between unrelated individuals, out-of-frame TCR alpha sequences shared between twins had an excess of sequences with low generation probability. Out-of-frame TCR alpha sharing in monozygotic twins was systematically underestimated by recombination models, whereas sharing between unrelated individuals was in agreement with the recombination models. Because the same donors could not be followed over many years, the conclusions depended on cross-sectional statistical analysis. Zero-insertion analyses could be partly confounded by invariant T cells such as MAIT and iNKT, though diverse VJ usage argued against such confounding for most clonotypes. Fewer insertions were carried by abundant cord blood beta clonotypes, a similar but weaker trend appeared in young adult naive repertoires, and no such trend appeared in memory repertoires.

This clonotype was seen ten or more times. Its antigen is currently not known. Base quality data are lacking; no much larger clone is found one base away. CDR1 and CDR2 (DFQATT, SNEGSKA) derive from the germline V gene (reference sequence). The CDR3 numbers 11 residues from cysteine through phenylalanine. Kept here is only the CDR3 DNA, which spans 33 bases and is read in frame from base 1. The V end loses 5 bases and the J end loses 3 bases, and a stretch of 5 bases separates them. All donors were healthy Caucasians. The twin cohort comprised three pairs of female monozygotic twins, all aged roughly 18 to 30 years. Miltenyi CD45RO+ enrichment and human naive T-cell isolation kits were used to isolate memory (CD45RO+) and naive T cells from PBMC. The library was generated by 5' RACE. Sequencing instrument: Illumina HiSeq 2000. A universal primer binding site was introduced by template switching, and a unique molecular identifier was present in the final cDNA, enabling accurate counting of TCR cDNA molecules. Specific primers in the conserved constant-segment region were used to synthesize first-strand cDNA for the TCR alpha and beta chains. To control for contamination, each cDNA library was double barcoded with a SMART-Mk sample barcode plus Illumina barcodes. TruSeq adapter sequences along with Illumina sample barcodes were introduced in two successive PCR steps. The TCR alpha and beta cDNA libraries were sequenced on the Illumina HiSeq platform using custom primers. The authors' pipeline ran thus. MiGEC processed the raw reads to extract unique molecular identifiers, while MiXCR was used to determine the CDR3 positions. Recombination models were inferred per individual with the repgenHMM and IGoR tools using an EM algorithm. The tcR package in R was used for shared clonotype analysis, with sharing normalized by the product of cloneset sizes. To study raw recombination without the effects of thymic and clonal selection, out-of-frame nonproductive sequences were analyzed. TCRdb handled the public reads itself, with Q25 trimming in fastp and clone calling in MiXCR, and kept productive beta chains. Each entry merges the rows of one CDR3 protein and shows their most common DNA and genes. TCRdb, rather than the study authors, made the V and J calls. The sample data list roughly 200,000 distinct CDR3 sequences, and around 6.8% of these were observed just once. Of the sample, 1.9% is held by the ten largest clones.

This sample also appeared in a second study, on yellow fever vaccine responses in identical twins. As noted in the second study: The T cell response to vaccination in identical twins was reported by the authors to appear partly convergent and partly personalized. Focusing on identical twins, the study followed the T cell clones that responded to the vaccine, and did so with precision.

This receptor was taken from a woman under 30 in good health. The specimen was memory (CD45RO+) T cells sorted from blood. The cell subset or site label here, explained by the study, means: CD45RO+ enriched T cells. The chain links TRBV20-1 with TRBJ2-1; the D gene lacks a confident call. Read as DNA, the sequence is TGCAGTGCTCCCCTCTACAATGAGCAGTTCTTC. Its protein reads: CSAPLYNEQFF.